The sequence of this TCR beta chain was determined in a study of cytomegalovirus exposure and HLA in healthy donors. General study results and limits: Later analysis identified a missense DCLRE1C variant that was linked to TCR beta V- and J-gene trimming. Likely technical artifact: a cluster of highly shared sequence variants. The study carried out a later analysis of TCR beta sequences. It associated around 17,000 of them with specific HLA alleles at a false discovery rate of 0.05.

A single count supports this clone. Antigen specificity is unknown. PCR was performed using 60 Vbeta and 13 Jbeta primers. The authors' processing: Later, tens of millions of unique TCR beta chains were counted in an analysis, and approximately 10 million of them were shared. This table comes from immunoSEQ multiplex PCR, and its TCRdb copy is limited to in-frame clones, with some not included. V and J calls plus clone size are reproduced from that table; the DNA served to infer D and trimming. The sample has 150,000 to 200,000 clones; roughly 82% are singletons. V was cut by 0 bases and J by 8 bases, with 8 bases left in between. Germline assignment: CDR1 GTSNPN and CDR2 SVGIG (reference sequence). The CDR3 loop spans 12 amino acids.

The source material was PBMCs. The chain joins TRBV30 to TRBJ1-3; D ambiguous. This sequence was found in a man aged 35-49 years in good health and CMV-seronegative. The CDR3 sequence is CAWSVGGDTIYF. CDR3 DNA sequence: TGTGCCTGGAGTGTTGGCGGGGACACCATATATTTT.